Included here is one TCR beta chain sequence, with context. The data belong to a study of beta chain features in type 1 diabetes. Germline V lookup: CDR1 MNHEY, CDR2 SVGAGI. V was trimmed by 6 bases and J by 7 bases, leaving 13 bases between them. This CDR3 is 13 amino acids long. The investigators reverse transcribed all of the isolated RNA, so they sequenced expressed TCRB transcripts. The data were produced by immunoSEQ multiplex PCR, yet TCRdb's version contains in-frame clones alone and is incomplete. The data contain a few hundred thousand clones, roughly 30% of them seen just once; the ten biggest clones take up around 4%.

The sequence came from a man aged 30 to 39 in good health. The specimen was central memory CD4+ T cells from blood. The chain uses TRBV6-5 and TRBJ1-5; D unresolved. As DNA, the CDR3 is TGTGCCAGCAGGGTGTCTGTCCGGCAGCCCCAGCATTTT. Its protein is CASRVSVRQPQHF.